One sample yielded the 9 T cell receptor beta chains listed below, sequenced in a study of CD8 T cells in ankylosing spondylitis. Regarding the study as a whole: Ankylosing spondylitis blood appeared to carry a characteristic TCR beta motif of roughly 8 highly homologous variants.

TCRdb passed the 5' RACE reads through MiXCR, listing each CDR3 protein once. Of under 450,000 distinct CDR3 sequences in the sample, 17% were seen once. These receptors' targets are unknown. Source material: blood, either unsorted or a sorted T cell fraction (not recorded which). The source of these receptors is a male donor with ankylosing spondylitis.

The chain has TRBV18 and TRBJ2-7; D perhaps matches TRBD2 (7 bases). This CDR3 has 17 residues. In germline, CDR1 is KGHSH, CDR2 LQKENI. Deletions cut 1 base from V and 2 bases from J, with 18 bases between. As DNA, the CDR3 is TGTGCCAGCTCACCACGGGGAGGGACACTTACAACCTACGAGCAGTACTTC. Encoded protein: CASSPRGGTLTTYEQYF.

This clonotype was counted between two and nine times. The V call is TRBV15, the J call TRBJ1-5; D is undetermined. CDR1 and CDR2 from the germline V gene are LNHNV and YYDKDF (reference sequence). The CDR3 spans 15 residues. Trimming removed 0 bases at V and 8 bases at J, with 14 bases between. CDR3 nucleotide sequence: TGTGCCACCAGCAGAGATCGTTACCTGGTGGAGCCCCAGCATTTT. Protein sequence: CATSRDRYLVEPQHF.

The chain has TRBV5-1 and TRBJ2-5; TRBD2 agrees at 7 bases. The germline CDR1 and CDR2 sequences are SGHRS and YFSETQ. This CDR3 comprises 16 residues. With V trimmed by 1 base and J by 1 base, 7 bases remained unmatched. Written as DNA, the CDR3 is TGCGCCAGCAGCTTGAATCCCCTAGCGGCCCAAGAGACCCAGTACTTC. Translating it yields CASSLNPLAAQETQYF.

The V call is TRBV4-2, the J call TRBJ2-3; 13 nucleotides agree with TRBD2. With 1 base clipped from V and 4 bases from J, the junction kept 8 bases outside the gene matches. This CDR3 has 18 amino acids. Per germline, CDR1 LGHNA and CDR2 YNFKEQ. The CDR3: CASSQGLGTSGNSDTQYF. CDR3 bases: TGTGCCAGCAGCCAAGGTTTGGGGACTAGCGGGAACTCAGATACGCAGTATTTT.

In this sample, this clonotype turned up a few times. V gene TRBV28 combines with J gene TRBJ2-7, with TRBD2 as a possible D gene (6 bases). This CDR3 has 14 residues. The germline CDR1 and CDR2 sequences are MDHEN and SYDVKM. V lost 6 bases and J 2 bases, leaving 14 bases between the germline ends. The CDR3 DNA is TGTGCCAGCAGCCATGCGGCGGGACCCTACGAGCAGTACTTC. Translated: CASSHAAGPYEQYF.

CDR3 nucleotide sequence: TGTGCCAGCAGCAGAGGGACAGGGGTTGATCAGCCCCAGCATTTT. As protein: CASSRGTGVDQPQHF. The chain has TRBV7-9 and TRBJ1-5; 10 bases match TRBD1. The CDR3 has 15 amino acids. Germline loops: CDR1 SEHNR, CDR2 FQNEAQ (reference sequence). Trimming cost V 5 bases and J 5 bases; bases outside gene matches: 6.

This clonotype turned up a few times. V and J are TRBV20-1 and TRBJ1-6; D remains ambiguous. Trimming cost V 0 bases and J 5 bases, with 8 bases left between them. Germline-derived CDR1 and CDR2 are DFQATT and SNEGSKA (reference sequence). This CDR3 has 14 amino acids. The CDR3 loop is CSARDQRNNSPLHF. CDR3 nucleotide sequence: TGCAGTGCTAGAGATCAGCGGAATAATTCACCCCTCCACTTT.

The chain uses TRBV9 and TRBJ2-3; possibly TRBD1 for D (6 bases). This CDR3 spans 15 amino acids. The germline V and J ends were trimmed by 5 bases and 3 bases, with 16 bases remaining between them. In germline, CDR1 is SGDLS, CDR2 YYNGEE. CDR3 protein: CASSPGQSTTDTQYF. CDR3 sequence (DNA): TGTGCCAGCAGTCCTGGACAGAGTACGACAGATACGCAGTATTTT. The full variable domain, with the rest looked up from reference TRBV9 and TRBJ2-3, is DSGVTQTPKHLITATGQRVTLRCSPRSGDLSVYWYQQSLDQGLQFLIQYYNGEERAKGNILERFSAQQFPDLHSELNLSSLELGDSALYFCASSPGQSTTDTQYFGPGTRLTVL.

V gene TRBV3-1 combines with J gene TRBJ2-1, with no clear D. The germline CDR1 and CDR2 sequences are LGHDT and YNNKEL (reference sequence). The CDR3 length is 14 residues. With 0 bases removed from V and 9 bases from J, the gap between germline ends came to 12 bases. As DNA, the CDR3 is TGTGCCAGCAGCCAAGATAAAACTCCGGGTGAGCAGTTCTTC. It is translated as CASSQDKTPGEQFF.